This TCR beta chain was recovered during a study of blood T cells in healthy people across ages. Background on the study: Per every two T cells, about one barcoded beta molecule was captured by template switching.

The CDR3 is 15 residues long. V lost 1 base and J lost 10, with 14 bases in between. CDR1 and CDR2 from the germline V gene are SEHNR and FQNEAQ (reference sequence). Primers used in a second PCR of roughly 6 to 11 cycles were a sample-barcoded 5' primer and a J-beta primer mix. TCRdb re-called the 5' RACE reads through MiXCR, storing one row per CDR3 protein. The sample has approximately 810,000 distinct CDR3 sequences, about 28% seen once; the top ten hold 15% to 20%. At least 5 micrograms of total RNA were extracted per sample. A remark on this clonotype: Its specificity is unknown.

Study outcomes and limitations: Across the age range, TCR beta diversity per million T cells fell in a roughly linear way.

V and J are TRBV7-9 and TRBJ1-6; D unresolved. This sequence was found in a woman of 80 years or more in good health. The sample taken for sequencing was blood. CDR3 bases: TGTGCCAGCAGCTTAGACCTGCGGGGTACCTCACCCCTCCACTTT. It yields the protein CASSLDLRGTSPLHF.